Each of the 7 T cell receptor beta chains below was sequenced from the same sample in a study of T cells after yellow fever vaccination. One entry per CDR3 protein, called by TCRdb with MiXCR from the 5' RACE reads. The data show some 300,000 distinct CDR3 sequences, less than 4.5% seen once. The sample here was PBMCs, taken on the day of the yellow fever booster vaccination. These receptors were collected from a man younger than 35 who received the YFV17D yellow fever vaccine.

This clonotype was counted between two and nine times. The chain has TRBV12-3 or TRBV12-4 and TRBJ2-3; D possibly matches TRBD1 or TRBD2 (5 bases each). The CDR3 runs 14 residues. Trimming shortened V by 7 bases and J by 2 bases, and 13 bases separated the two germline ends. In nucleotides, the CDR3 is TGTGCCAGCACTGAAGCGGACAACACAGATACGCAGTATTTT. It encodes CASTEADNTDTQYF.

This clonotype was detected ten times or more. The CDR3 reads CSAREGSTFSTDTQYF. In DNA, the CDR3 is TGCAGTGCTAGAGAGGGGTCAACATTTAGCACAGATACGCAGTATTTT. The chain couples TRBV20-1 to TRBJ2-3; the D is unclear. Germline assignment: CDR1 DFQATT and CDR2 SNEGSKA (reference sequence). V gave up 0 bases and J gave up 0 bases, with 13 bases separating them. The CDR3 runs to 16 residues.

This clonotype was found many times. The chain employs TRBV29-1 and TRBJ2-7; D possibly corresponds to TRBD2 (7 bases). CDR3 length: 13 amino acids. Germline-derived CDR1 and CDR2 are SQVTM and ANQGSEA. The V gene lost 4 bases and the J gene lost 7 bases, with 17 bases spanning the gap. The CDR3 DNA follows: TGCAGCGTTGTATACGCGGGGGCTAGGGAGCAGTACTTC. Translated, it gives CSVVYAGAREQYF.

The V gene is TRBV7-3, the J gene TRBJ2-7; D ambiguous. This CDR3 is built from 14 residues. The germline V and J ends were trimmed by 1 base and 2 bases, with 9 bases remaining between them. In germline, CDR1 is SGHTA, CDR2 FQGTGA. The CDR3 spells CASSLNPGPYEQYF. CDR3 DNA sequence: TGTGCCAGCAGCTTAAACCCAGGTCCCTACGAGCAGTACTTC.

The chain uses TRBV18 and TRBJ1-2; no clear D. The CDR3 length is 13 residues. V shed 2 bases and J shed 6 bases, with 10 bases lying between them. The germline CDR1 and CDR2 sequences are KGHSH and LQKENI. The CDR3 protein is CASSPFSDHGYTF. CDR3 coding DNA: TGTGCCAGCTCACCATTCAGCGACCATGGCTACACCTTC. The variable domain in full, completed from reference TRBV18 and TRBJ1-2, reads NAGVMQNPRHLVRRRGQEARLRCSPMKGHSHVYWYRQLPEEGLKFMVYLQKENIIDESGMPKERFSAEFPKEGPSILRIQQVVRGDSAAYFCASSPFSDHGYTFGSGTRLTVV.

This clonotype was detected many times. V and J are TRBV5-1 and TRBJ2-1; 7 bases are shared with TRBD2. Germline assignment: CDR1 SGHRS and CDR2 YFSETQ. This CDR3 region has 15 residues. With 1 base clipped from V and 7 bases from J, the junction kept 8 bases outside the gene matches. In DNA form, the CDR3 reads TGCGCCAGCAGCTTGATGCCAGGGAGGGGTAATGAGCAGTTCTTC. Translated, it gives CASSLMPGRGNEQFF.

This clonotype was found many times. V is TRBV21-1 and J is TRBJ2-7; TRBD1, the D gene given by the table, was not confirmed from the DNA. TRBV21-1 is flagged as a pseudogene. This CDR3 is built from 10 residues. CDR3 loop: CGGAGCEQYV. The DNA for the CDR3 is TGTGGGGGTGCAGGGTGCGAGCAGTACGTC.